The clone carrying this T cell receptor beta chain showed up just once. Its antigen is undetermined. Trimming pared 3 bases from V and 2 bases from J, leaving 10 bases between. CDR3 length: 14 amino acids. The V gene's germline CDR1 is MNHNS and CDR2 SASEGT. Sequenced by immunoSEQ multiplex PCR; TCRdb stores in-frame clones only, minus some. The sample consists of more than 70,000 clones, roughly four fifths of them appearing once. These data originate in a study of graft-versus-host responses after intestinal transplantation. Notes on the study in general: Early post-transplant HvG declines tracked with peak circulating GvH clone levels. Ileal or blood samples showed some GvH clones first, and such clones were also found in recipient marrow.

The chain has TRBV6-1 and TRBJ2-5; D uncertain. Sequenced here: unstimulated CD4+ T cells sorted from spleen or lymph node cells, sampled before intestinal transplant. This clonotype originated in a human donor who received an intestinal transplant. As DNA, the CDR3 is TGTGCCAGCAGTGAGCGAGGCCTTCAAGAGACCCAGTACTTC. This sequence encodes CASSERGLQETQYF.